The TCR beta chain described here comes from a study of cytomegalovirus exposure and HLA in healthy donors (dated by TCRdb to 2017 to 2019). General notes on the study: In an earlier analysis of 587 of the donors, less than 350 Gb of sequence data and some 100 million unique TCR beta sequences from some 170 million T cells were reported. An early release that covered fewer than 750 HLA-typed donors contained approximately 300 gigabases of sequencing data and 80 million or so unique TCR sequences. The genetic ancestry cluster associated with self-reported Caucasian donors included about 84% of the roughly 400 genotyped donors. The study was designed to test whether signatures of past pathogen exposure could be identified by cataloging public T cell receptors. The study profiled the T cell repertoires of around 700 subjects by immunosequencing and related them to cytomegalovirus serostatus. Besides the first cohort of under 700 subjects, a separate validation cohort made up of 90 to 150 different subjects was used. The study combined high-throughput TCR immunosequencing, statistical association of individual TCRs with disease status, and machine learning to predict cytomegalovirus infection status. To study patterns of TCR occurrence, a later analysis re-analyzed previously published TCR beta repertoires from just over 650 donors and added high-resolution HLA genotyping. Rather than drawing on any new phenotypic data, the later analysis identified candidate immune exposures from TCR beta sequences and the way those sequences occurred across donors. In an earlier analysis of 550 to 700 of the donors, high-throughput TCR beta sequencing was used to judge whether each TCR beta V gene segment behaved as functional or pseudogenic. Donor age, sex, ethnicity and CMV serostatus were compiled together with the repertoire data. A later genetic analysis took genome-wide SNP genotypes for 398 of the 666 donors and used that subset as a discovery cohort. All discovery cohort repertoires had been generated using a single sequencing platform. Both class I and class II loci were covered by HLA typing, at four-digit resolution. The number of donors typed differed by locus, with about 629-630 for A, B, C, DRB1 and DQB1, about 500 for DQA1, 600 to 610 for DPA1, and approximately 470 for DPB1. Because of strong linkage in the cohort, 4 to 6 DR-DQ haplotypes were treated as single units for association and clustering. Among several hundred genotyped donors of the cohort, an average of around 250,000 unique TCR beta nucleotide sequences was sequenced per donor, of which 15% to 20% were non-productive. What the research found in general, with its limitations: CMV serostatus was the only immune exposure information available for the cohort. Across donors, most TCR sequences were observed very rarely, whereas some public TCRs were present in many individuals. A further reported finding was that TCR beta sequences accurately predicted the HLA-A and HLA-B alleles for most subjects in the first cohort. V-gene and J-gene trimming of TCR beta chains was associated with a missense DCLRE1C variant in a later genetic analysis, and the association was replicated in an independent cohort. The earlier analysis of 587 of the donors excluded around 17 rarely observed V segments, including chromosome 9 orphons, because counts were too low. The 87-base-pair reads could not distinguish some IMGT-functional V segments, including TRBV6-2 and TRBV6-3, so those segments were excluded. The presence/absence analyses assumed that sequencing depth was roughly uniform across donors, and that assumption may not be true. This cohort had only TCR beta chains sequenced, and the lack of alpha or paired-chain data limited which features could be detected. It was suggested by the authors that the approach could potentially be generalized to other disease states and immunological phenotypes. In an earlier analysis of 587 of the donors, most TCR beta V segments appeared in productive rearrangements about 87% or about 30% of the time, broadly matching IMGT annotations. In a later analysis, HLA-associated TCR beta chains were found to be more clonally expanded and to have lower generation probabilities than equally common non-associated chains. According to a later analysis, TCR association rates differed among HLA loci, with DRB1 alleles showing the most associated TCRs and HLA-C alleles showing the fewest. In a later analysis, 16,951 TCR beta sequences were associated with specific HLA alleles at a false discovery rate of 0.05. A group of highly shared sequence variants was considered likely to be a technical artifact of the sequencing pipeline. A later analysis found that most CMV-associated TCR beta chains appeared HLA-restricted, with HLA associations seemingly driven largely by CMV exposure. Linkage disequilibrium might explain the correlated functional status among segregating V segments, but an unknown experimental factor could not be excluded. A later analysis reported that several top co-occurrence clusters appeared linked to parvovirus B19, influenza, CMV and Epstein-Barr virus. Because some donors lacked HLA typing at each locus, the association tests relied only on the typed subset. A total of 164 TCR beta chains were listed by the study as associated with cytomegalovirus. In both the original and validation cohorts, the classifier was reported to diagnose cytomegalovirus status with high specificity and sensitivity. According to a later genetic analysis, donors in an Asian-associated ancestry cluster had fewer N-insertions in productive TCRs than the approximately 610-donor mean. In vitro tests confirmed that a few of the cytomegalovirus-associated TCR beta chains recognize cytomegalovirus antigens. When HLA alleles, especially DR and DQ, strongly co-occurred, TCR associations were difficult to assign to individual alleles.

The receptor library was made with the immunoSEQ multiplex PCR assay. The multiplex PCR relied on a mix of 60 forward primers for TCR Vbeta segments and 13 reverse primers for TCR Jbeta segments. Amplification of the CDR3 region of rearranged TCR beta genes was performed with a multiplex PCR assay on genomic DNA. The amplified TCR beta libraries were sequenced on the Illumina HiSeq System as 87-base-pair reads. In the authors' own workflow: In a later analysis, tens of millions of unique TCR beta chains were counted across the 650 to 700 repertoires, and roughly 10 million of these chains were shared by at least two donors. Raw reads were error-corrected and collapsed into unique sequences with a nearest-neighbor algorithm that merged closely related sequences to remove PCR and sequencing errors. V, D and J gene segments were assigned by aligning CDR3 sequences to IMGT reference sequences. For a sequence to be retained, at least a six-nucleotide match to both a V gene segment and a J gene segment was required. A rearrangement counted as productive if the CDR3 had no stop codons and remained in frame with V and J, and every other rearrangement counted as non-productive. CDR3 was defined according to IMGT convention as the region running from the second conserved V-encoded cysteine to the conserved J-encoded phenylalanine. Sequences without an unambiguous match to a single V gene segment were excluded from the earlier analysis of a few hundred of the donors. An earlier analysis of a few hundred of the donors classified V segments as functional when productive rearrangements were above 56.7% and as segregating when the standard deviation between donors was above 5%. A statistical classification framework was built for diagnosing cytomegalovirus status from the catalog of TCR beta chain sequences. In a later analysis, V and J genes were assigned by comparing TCR nucleotide sequences against IMGT/GENE-DB human TR gene sequences. In a later analysis, CDR3 sequences and most-parsimonious VDJ recombination scenarios were assigned using the TCRdist pipeline. In a later analysis, each TCR beta chain was defined by its CDR3 amino acid sequence together with its V-gene family, and reads lacking a unique V-gene family were excluded. As a way to deal with suspected cross-contamination and a sequencing artifact, a later analysis dropped 640 or so nucleotide sequences that were highly shared and had low generation probability. For each public chain, a later analysis derived a clonal expansion index from normalized ranks of inferred template counts within each repertoire. Generation probabilities in a later analysis came from a VDJ recombination model fitted to out-of-frame rearrangements, and those results were checked against IGoR. In a later analysis, TCR-TCR, TCR-HLA and TCR-CMV co-occurrence was scored with hypergeometric tests, and a repertoire-size bias correction was applied to TCR pairs. To estimate false discovery rates, a later analysis permuted the HLA or CMV assignments 20 times. In a later analysis, co-occurring TCRs were grouped using DBSCAN, and TCRdist sequence similarity was added for clustering within HLA-allele-positive subsets. Repertoires with fewer than 30,000 or more than 120,000 public chains were left out of co-occurrence clustering, as were five repertoires with anomalous nucleotide sharing. The clones in this table, taken by TCRdb from immuneACCESS, are in-frame only. Not every clone is retained; where verified, under half of the shortfall comes from an unresolved V gene, and the cause of the rest is unknown. The DNA gave D and trimming, while V, J and clone size come from that table. The table for this sample records 150,000 to 200,000 clones. The ten largest clones add up to under 2.5% of the sample.

After removal of 6 bases from V and 3 bases from J, the junction retains 3 bases not matched to a gene. The germline V gene supplies CDR1 KGHSH and CDR2 LQKENI. The CDR3, cysteine through phenylalanine, is 14 amino acids long. Only the CDR3 DNA is retained, 42 bases long and in frame from the first base. Turning to this clone: The target of this receptor is not known. The identical CDR3 is also encoded by other nucleotide sequences in the sample.

The cohort consisted of 650 to 850 healthy bone marrow donors. Cohort members were all nominally healthy when sampled, although unrecorded immune exposures were likely present. The donor tested CMV seronegative, placing the donor among the 350 or so seronegative members of the cohort. A peripheral blood sample was provided by each donor, and peripheral blood mononuclear cells were used for TCR beta sequencing. Genomic DNA was extracted from the blood cell samples with the Qiagen DNeasy Blood Extraction Kit. The clonotype was recovered from a man aged 25-40 years in good health and CMV-seronegative. Source material: PBMCs. The chain joins TRBV18 to TRBJ2-3; a stretch of 10 junction bases matches TRBD1. The CDR3 here reads CASSPGQGTDTQYF. The DNA sequence is as follows: TGTGCCAGCTCGCCGGGACAGGGGACAGATACGCAGTATTTT.